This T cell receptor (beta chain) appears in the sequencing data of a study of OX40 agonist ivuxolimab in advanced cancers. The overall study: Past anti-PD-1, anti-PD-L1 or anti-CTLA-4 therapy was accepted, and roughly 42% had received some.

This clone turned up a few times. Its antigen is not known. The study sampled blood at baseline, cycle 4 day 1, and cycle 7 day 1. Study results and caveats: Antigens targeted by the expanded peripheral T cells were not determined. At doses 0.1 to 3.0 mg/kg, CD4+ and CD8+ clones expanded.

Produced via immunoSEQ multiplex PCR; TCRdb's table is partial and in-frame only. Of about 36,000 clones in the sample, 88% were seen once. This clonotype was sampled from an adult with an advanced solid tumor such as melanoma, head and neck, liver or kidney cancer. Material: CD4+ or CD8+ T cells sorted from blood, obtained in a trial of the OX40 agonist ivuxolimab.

In nucleotides, the CDR3 is TGTGCCAGCAGCTTAAGGGGCAACACCGGGGAGCTGTTTTTT. It specifies CASSLRGNTGELFF. The V and J genes are TRBV11-3 and TRBJ2-2; tentatively, D is TRBD1 (5 bases). Germline V gene lookup returns CDR1 SGHNT and CDR2 YENEEA. V was pared by 2 bases and J by 2 bases, with 6 bases between. The length of the CDR3 is 14 residues. The full variable domain, rest sourced from reference TRBV11-3 and TRBJ2-2, is EAGVVQSPRYKIIEKKQPVAFWCNPISGHNTLYWYLQNLGQGPELLIRYENEEAVDDSQLPKDRFSAERLKGVDSTLKIQPAELGDSAVYLCASSLRGNTGELFFGEGSRLTVL.